This T cell receptor (beta chain) was captured by sequencing in a study of T cell responses to AZD1222 COVID-19 vaccine. General observations from the study: Only six people who got AZD1222 tested seropositive at baseline. Unmutated variant regions are reportedly targeted by nearly half of spike-specific TCRs. Clonal diversity was possibly underestimated, and white British individuals and females predominated among donors.

V was trimmed by 8 bases and J by 0 bases, leaving 9 bases between them. CDR1 LNHDA and CDR2 SQIVND come from the germline V gene (reference sequence). The CDR3 covers 13 residues. Libraries were prepared by immunoSEQ multiplex PCR; TCRdb keeps only in-frame clonotypes and omits some of them. The table includes roughly 170,000 clones, roughly 94% detected once. Concerning this clone: Its specificity is not known.

Pooling was applied to second doses at about 4 or about 12 weeks. This receptor was identified in an adult who received the AZD1222 COVID-19 vaccine. The rearrangement joins TRBV19 to TRBJ2-3; possible D gene TRBD1, 5 bases. Sequencing used peripheral blood, obtained 28 days after the second AZD1222 dose. Written as DNA, the CDR3 is TGTGCCAGTCGCAGGGCCAGCACAGATACGCAGTATTTT. This encodes CASRRASTDTQYF.